The 24 T cell receptor beta chains below come from one sample, sequenced in a study of blood T cell repertoires in COVID-19. The repertoire was sequenced with immunoSEQ multiplex PCR; TCRdb's copy has only in-frame clones and lacks some. Counted here are 300,000 to 500,000 clones, approximately 87% occurring once; the ten biggest clones make up approximately 1%. The sequencing input was PBMCs or T cells enriched from blood (not recorded which). The receptors come from a woman under 40 with acute COVID-19.

The CDR3 protein is CASSPGQGLNTEAFF. CDR3 bases: TGTGCCAGCAGCCCGGGACAGGGATTGAACACTGAAGCTTTCTTT. The genes are TRBV14 and TRBJ1-1; 9 bases fit TRBD1. Germline assignment: CDR1 SGHDN and CDR2 FVKESK. V lost 4 bases, J lost 0 bases, and 3 bases stayed unmatched. The CDR3 consists of 15 residues.

This clone showed up just once. This sequence joins TRBV6-2 or TRBV6-3 and TRBJ1-3, with 9 bases fitting TRBD1. This CDR3 spans 16 amino acids. Germline lookup yields CDR1 MNHEY and CDR2 SVGEGT. Trimming removed 2 bases from V and 0 bases from J; junction bases left unmatched: 2. The CDR3 DNA sequence: TGTGCCAGCAGTTACCTGGGACAGGGCTCTGGAAACACCATATATTTT. The encoded protein is CASSYLGQGSGNTIYF.

This chain links TRBV5-6 with TRBJ2-1; 10 nucleotides align to TRBD1. The CDR3 covers 16 residues. With V trimmed by 4 bases and J by 7 bases, 11 bases remained unmatched. Germline V gene data show CDR1 as SGHDT and CDR2 as YYEEEE. CDR3 protein: CASSALLGQGRNEQFF. The CDR3 DNA reads TGTGCCAGCAGCGCACTTCTGGGACAGGGGAGAAATGAGCAGTTCTTC. Full variable domain (rest looked up from reference TRBV5-6 and TRBJ2-1): DAGVTQSPTHLIKTRGQQVTLRCSPKSGHDTVSWYQQALGQGPQFIFQYYEEEERQRGNFPDRFSGHQFPNYSSELNVNALLLGDSALYLCASSALLGQGRNEQFFGPGTRLTVL.

About this clone: Because it lacks the conserved phenylalanine or tryptophan at the end, this CDR3 is likely a read error. It is unclear where the CDR3 begins or ends on the DNA, so no DNA is shown, and the CDR3 is as TCRdb lists it. V is TRBV12-3 or TRBV12-4 and J is TRBJ1-2; the table calls TRBD1, which could not be checked here. The CDR3 is 12 amino acids in total, end residues counted. The CDR3 loop reads CASSLGGAPVSL.

The chain joins TRBV2 to TRBJ2-7; D may be TRBD1 (6 bases). V shed 8 bases and J shed 3 bases, with 8 bases lying between them. CDR3 size: 11 residues. Per germline, CDR1 SNHLY and CDR2 FYNNEI. CDR3 loop: CASHRVYEQYF. The DNA of the CDR3 is TGTGCCAGCCACAGGGTCTACGAGCAGTACTTC.

The chain joins TRBV9 to TRBJ2-4; 7 bases map to TRBD2. CDR1 is SGDLS and CDR2 is YYNGEE in the germline V gene. V shed 0 bases, J shed 4 bases, and the junction held 4 bases outside the gene matches. The CDR3 extends over 15 amino acids. The CDR3 region is CASSVGPGGKNIQYF. In nucleotides, the CDR3 is TGTGCCAGCAGCGTAGGCCCGGGGGGTAAAAACATTCAGTACTTC. The full variable domain, rest sourced from reference TRBV9 and TRBJ2-4, is DSGVTQTPKHLITATGQRVTLRCSPRSGDLSVYWYQQSLDQGLQFLIQYYNGEERAKGNILERFSAQQFPDLHSELNLSSLELGDSALYFCASSVGPGGKNIQYFGAGTRLSVL.

This chain uses TRBV2 with TRBJ1-6, with D tentatively TRBD1 (5 bases). Germline assignment: CDR1 SNHLY and CDR2 FYNNEI. The CDR3 spans 15 residues. V lost 4 bases and J 10 bases, leaving 17 bases between the germline ends. In nucleotides, the CDR3 is TGTGCCAGCAGTGTAAAGGGGTCCAAAGGATCACCCCTCCACTTT. It yields the protein CASSVKGSKGSPLHF.

The V and J genes are TRBV19 and TRBJ1-5; possibly TRBD1 for D (5 bases). The V gene lost 4 bases and the J gene lost 0 bases, with 16 bases spanning the gap. Germline lookup yields CDR1 LNHDA and CDR2 SQIVND (reference sequence). The CDR3 is made up of 17 amino acids. CDR3 residues: CASSKGISGFSNQPQHF. For the CDR3, the DNA is TGTGCCAGTAGTAAGGGGATCTCTGGTTTTAGCAATCAGCCCCAGCATTTT.

The chain carries TRBV28 and TRBJ1-2; maybe TRBD1 (6 bases). The CDR3 totals 13 residues. Deletions cut 6 bases from V and 2 bases from J, with 10 bases between. Germline CDR1 is MDHEN and CDR2 is SYDVKM. As DNA, the CDR3 is TGTGCCAGCAGCAACAGGGTGAACTATGGCTACACCTTC. Translating gives CASSNRVNYGYTF.

The chain joins TRBV7-9 to TRBJ2-2; the D gene is possibly TRBD2 (5 bases). Germline CDR1 SEHNR, CDR2 FQNEAQ (reference sequence). V lost 5 bases and J 4 bases, leaving 14 bases between the germline ends. This CDR3 spans 15 amino acids. CDR3 residues: CASSPSPGVTGELFF. In nucleotides, the CDR3 is TGTGCCAGCAGCCCAAGCCCCGGGGTCACCGGGGAGCTGTTTTTT.

The chain carries TRBV5-1 and TRBJ2-5; no firm D call. Germline values: CDR1 SGHRS, CDR2 YFSETQ. Trimming pared 1 base from V and 5 bases from J, leaving 12 bases between. This CDR3 is built from 14 residues. CDR3 region: CASSLQQLWETQYF. DNA for the CDR3: TGCGCCAGCAGCTTGCAACAGCTTTGGGAGACCCAGTACTTC. Looking up the rest from reference TRBV5-1 and TRBJ2-5 gives the full variable domain: KAGVTQTPRYLIKTRGQQVTLSCSPISGHRSVSWYQQTPGQGLQFLFEYFSETQRNKGNFPGRFSGRQFSNSRSEMNVSTLELGDSALYLCASSLQQLWETQYFGPGTRLLVL.

The chain couples TRBV27 to TRBJ2-1; TRBD1 might be the D (5 bases). V dropped 2 bases and J dropped 8 bases, with 13 bases sitting between them. Germline V gene sequence: CDR1 MNHEY, CDR2 SMNVEV (reference sequence). This CDR3 region has 14 residues. The DNA for the CDR3 is TGTGCCAGCAGTTTAAGGGGCAGTTGGGATGAGCAGTTCTTC. It encodes CASSLRGSWDEQFF.

The genes are TRBV9 and TRBJ2-5; 7 bases are a match to TRBD2. The CDR3 extends over 14 amino acids. The germline V gene encodes CDR1 SGDLS and CDR2 YYNGEE. The ends lost 4 bases at V and 4 bases at J; junction bases unmatched: 7. CDR3 loop: CASSPSGIGETQYF. The DNA of the CDR3 is TGTGCCAGCAGCCCGAGCGGGATCGGAGAGACCCAGTACTTC.

This clone showed up just a few times. This CDR3 is CASSVDSSGANVLTF. The CDR3, as DNA: TGCGCCAGCAGCGTGGACAGCTCTGGGGCCAACGTCCTGACTTTC. The rearrangement joins TRBV5-1 to TRBJ2-6; D possibly corresponds to TRBD1 (6 bases). Germline CDR1 reads SGHRS; CDR2 reads YFSETQ. The germline V and J ends were trimmed by 4 bases and 0 bases, with 8 bases remaining between them. The CDR3 totals 15 residues.

The chain has TRBV7-3 and TRBJ2-3; D is ambiguous. Trimming pared 2 bases from V and 4 bases from J, leaving 13 bases between. This CDR3 comprises 15 residues. Per the germline V gene, CDR1 is SGHTA and CDR2 is FQGTGA. Written as DNA, the CDR3 is TGTGCCAGCAGCTTAGAAGGTGGGCCCTCAGATACGCAGTATTTT. Its translation: CASSLEGGPSDTQYF.

V is TRBV4-3 and J is TRBJ1-2; 7 nucleotides agree with TRBD1. Germline CDR1 reads LGHNA; CDR2 reads YSLEER. CDR3 length: 13 residues. V shed 1 base, J shed 4 bases, and the junction held 0 bases outside the gene matches. DNA for the CDR3: TGCGCCAGCAGCCAAGCAGGGGGCTATGGCTACACCTTC. Protein sequence: CASSQAGGYGYTF.

The chain employs TRBV5-1 and TRBJ2-3; 7 bases are a match to TRBD2. Trimming at V came to 0 bases and at J to 1 base, leaving 8 bases not matched to a gene. The germline V gene has CDR1 SGHRS and CDR2 YFSETQ. The CDR3 is 17 residues long. The CDR3 reads CASSLGGLGAGTDTQYF. In DNA form, the CDR3 reads TGCGCCAGCAGCTTGGGAGGACTAGGGGCGGGCACAGATACGCAGTATTTT.

A word on this clone: Other nucleotide sequences from this sample produce the same CDR3. The V and J genes are TRBV9 and TRBJ1-3, with unresolved D. Trimming cost V 2 bases and J 0 bases, with 6 bases left between them. The V gene's germline CDR1 is SGDLS and CDR2 YYNGEE. The CDR3 length is 14 residues. The CDR3 DNA follows: TGTGCCAGCAGCGTTACTGGCTCTGGAAACACCATATATTTT. As protein: CASSVTGSGNTIYF.

The rearrangement joins TRBV9 to TRBJ2-3; 8 positions agree with TRBD2. Germline V gene sequence: CDR1 SGDLS, CDR2 YYNGEE. This CDR3 spans 18 amino acids. V shed 2 bases and J 2 bases; nucleotides not matched to a gene: 13. Written as DNA, the CDR3 is TGTGCCAGCAGCGTTACCCAGGCTAGCGGGCTGTTCACAGATACGCAGTATTTT. Its translation: CASSVTQASGLFTDTQYF.

V is TRBV18 and J is TRBJ1-1; D remains ambiguous. The length of the CDR3 is 13 residues. V shed 1 base and J shed 5 bases, with 8 bases lying between them. Germline V gene sequence: CDR1 KGHSH, CDR2 LQKENI. The CDR3 nucleotides read TGTGCCAGCTCACCACTCCGGGAAACTGAAGCTTTCTTT. Its translation is CASSPLRETEAFF.

This chain connects TRBV30 to TRBJ1-6; the match to TRBD1 covers 11 bases. Trimming at V came to 3 bases and at J to 9 bases, leaving 4 bases not matched to a gene. From germline, CDR1 is GTSNPN and CDR2 SVGIG (reference sequence). The CDR3 sequence is 14 residues long. CDR3 coding DNA: TGTGCCTGGAGAGAAGGGACAGGGGGTTCACCCCTCCACTTT. Protein sequence: CAWREGTGGSPLHF.

The V and J genes are TRBV7-9 and TRBJ2-7; TRBD1 might be the D (6 bases). The CDR3 runs to 14 residues. Deletions cut 1 base from V and 5 bases from J, with 12 bases between. Germline V gene data show CDR1 as SEHNR and CDR2 as FQNEAQ (reference sequence). CDR3 protein: CASSLEKGEHEQYF. CDR3 sequence (DNA): TGTGCCAGCAGCTTAGAGAAGGGGGAGCACGAGCAGTACTTC. Combining the CDR3 with reference TRBV7-9 and TRBJ2-7 gives the whole variable domain DTGVSQNPRHKITKRGQNVTFRCDPISEHNRLYWYRQTLGQGPEFLTYFQNEAQLEKSRLLSDRFSAERPKGSFSTLEIQRTEQGDSAMYLCASSLEKGEHEQYFGPGTRLTVT.

The chain couples TRBV6-5 to TRBJ2-2; no reliable D call. The CDR3 consists of 12 residues. Per germline, CDR1 MNHEY and CDR2 SVGAGI. V was clipped by 3 bases and J by 4 bases, with 3 bases between them. CDR3 in DNA: TGTGCCAGCAGTTATAGCACCGGGGAGCTGTTTTTT. Its translation: CASSYSTGELFF.

The CDR3 protein is CASRKTTNYGYTF. The CDR3 DNA sequence: TGTGCCAGTAGGAAGACAACTAACTATGGCTACACCTTC. V is TRBV19 and J is TRBJ1-2; unclear D gene. The V gene's germline CDR1 is LNHDA and CDR2 SQIVND (reference sequence). This CDR3 has 13 amino acids. V was clipped by 6 bases and J by 0 bases, with 8 bases between them.